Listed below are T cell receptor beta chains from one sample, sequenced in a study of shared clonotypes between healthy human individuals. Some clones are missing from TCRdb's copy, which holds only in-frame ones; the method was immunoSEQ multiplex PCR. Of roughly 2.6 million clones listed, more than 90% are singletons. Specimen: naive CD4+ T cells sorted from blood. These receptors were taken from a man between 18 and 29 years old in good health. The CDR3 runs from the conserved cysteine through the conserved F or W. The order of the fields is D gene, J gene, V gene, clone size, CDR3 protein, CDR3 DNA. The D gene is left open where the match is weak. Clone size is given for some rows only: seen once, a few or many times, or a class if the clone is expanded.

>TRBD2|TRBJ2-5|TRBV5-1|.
CASKAGTSSGETQYF
TGCGCCAGTAAAGCGGGGACCTCTTCTGGGGAGACCCAGTACTTC
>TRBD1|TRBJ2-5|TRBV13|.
CASSPQGAVQETQYF
TGTGCCAGCAGCCCACAGGGGGCCGTTCAAGAGACCCAGTACTTC
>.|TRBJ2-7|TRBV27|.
CASSLRGQSSYEQYF
TGTGCCAGCAGTTTAAGGGGACAAAGCTCCTACGAGCAGTACTTC
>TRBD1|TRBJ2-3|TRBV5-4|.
CASSFAGTGADTQYF
TGTGCCAGCAGCTTCGCGGGGACAGGGGCAGATACGCAGTATTTT
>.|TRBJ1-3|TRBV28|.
CASSVGGPLFGNTIYF
TGTGCCAGCTCCGTAGGAGGACCCCTCTTTGGAAACACCATATATTTT
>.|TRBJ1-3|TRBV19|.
CASSLDGGNTIYF
TGTGCCAGTAGTCTCGACGGGGGAAACACCATATATTTT
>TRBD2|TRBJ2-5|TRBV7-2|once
CASSFPSGQETQYF
TGTGCCAGCAGCTTTCCTAGCGGCCAAGAGACCCAGTACTTC
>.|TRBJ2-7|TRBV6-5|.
CASSGWDGYEQYF
TGTGCCAGCAGTGGATGGGACGGCTACGAGCAGTACTTC
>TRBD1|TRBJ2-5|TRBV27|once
CASSSYQQGPQETQYF
TGTGCCAGCAGTTCCTACCAACAGGGGCCACAAGAGACCCAGTACTTC
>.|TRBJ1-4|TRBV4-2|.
CASSAVMQGTTNEKLFF
TGTGCCAGCAGCGCCGTGATGCAGGGCACAACTAATGAAAAACTGTTTTTT
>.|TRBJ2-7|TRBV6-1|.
CASSEAGYSYEQYF
TGTGCCAGCAGTGAAGCCGGGTATTCCTACGAGCAGTACTTC
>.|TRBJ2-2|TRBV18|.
CASSLNTGELFF
TGTGCCAGCTCACTTAACACCGGGGAGCTGTTTTTT
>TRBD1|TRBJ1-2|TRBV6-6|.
CASSYHPGQGDYGYTF
TGTGCCAGCAGTTACCATCCGGGACAGGGAGACTATGGCTACACCTTC
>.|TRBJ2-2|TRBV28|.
CASNRKNTGELFF
TGTGCCAGCAATAGGAAGAACACCGGGGAGCTGTTTTTT
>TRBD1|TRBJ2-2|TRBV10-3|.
CAISLGQGDGTGELFF
TGTGCCATCAGTTTAGGACAGGGGGATGGCACCGGGGAGCTGTTTTTT
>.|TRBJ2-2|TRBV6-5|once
CASSYSRAFSTGELFF
TGTGCCAGCAGTTACTCGAGAGCCTTTAGTACCGGGGAGCTGTTTTTT
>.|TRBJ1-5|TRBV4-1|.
CASSSGASNQPQHF
TGCGCCAGCAGTTCTGGGGCGAGCAATCAGCCCCAGCATTTT
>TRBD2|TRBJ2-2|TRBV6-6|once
CASSTWTSGPTGELFF
TGTGCCAGCAGTACCTGGACTAGCGGGCCCACCGGGGAGCTGTTTTTT
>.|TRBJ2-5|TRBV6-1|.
CASGVETQYF
TGTGCCAGCGGGGTGGAGACCCAGTACTTC
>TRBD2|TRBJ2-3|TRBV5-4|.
CASRRRDYRTDTQYF
TGTGCCAGCAGACGCCGGGACTATCGCACAGATACGCAGTATTTT
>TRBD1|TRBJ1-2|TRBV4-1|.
CASSRDRGSYGYTF
TGCGCCAGCAGCCGGGACAGGGGGAGCTATGGCTACACCTTC
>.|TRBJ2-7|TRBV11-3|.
CASSLASGGSRLTTYEQYF
TGTGCCAGCAGCTTAGCCTCTGGGGGCTCTCGCCTAACTACCTACGAGCAGTACTTC
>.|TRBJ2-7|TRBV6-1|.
CASSVGAIYEQYF
TGTGCCAGCAGTGTAGGAGCGATCTACGAGCAGTACTTC
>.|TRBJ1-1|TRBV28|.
CASSFSLGSGQPEAFF
TGTGCCAGCAGTTTCAGCCTGGGGAGTGGTCAACCTGAAGCTTTCTTT
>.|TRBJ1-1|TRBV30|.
CAWNADIRNTEAFF
TGTGCCTGGAACGCCGACATCAGGAACACTGAAGCTTTCTTT
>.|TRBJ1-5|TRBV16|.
CASSQWDTNQPQHF
TGTGCCAGCAGCCAATGGGACACAAATCAGCCCCAGCATTTT
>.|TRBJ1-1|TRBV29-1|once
CSVEVLSGGNTEAFF
TGCAGCGTTGAAGTCTTGTCGGGTGGGAACACTGAAGCTTTCTTT
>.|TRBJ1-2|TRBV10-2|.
CASSFSRGSSYGYTF
TGCGCCAGCAGTTTCTCCCGTGGGAGCAGCTATGGCTACACCTTC
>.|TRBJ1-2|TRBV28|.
CASSLGQNGYTF
TGTGCCAGCAGTTTAGGGCAGAATGGCTACACCTTC
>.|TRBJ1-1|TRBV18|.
CASSPDILNTEAFF
TGTGCCAGCTCACCTGACATCTTGAACACTGAAGCTTTCTTT
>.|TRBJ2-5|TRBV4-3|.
CASSQDYGRTETQYF
TGCGCCAGCAGCCAAGATTACGGGAGAACTGAGACCCAGTACTTC
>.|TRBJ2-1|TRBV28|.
CASSFRGPPAFF
TGTGCCAGCAGTTTCCGCGGGCCCCCAGCGTTCTTC
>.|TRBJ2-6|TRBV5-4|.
CASSLAVSGANVLTF
TGTGCCAGCAGCTTGGCGGTCTCTGGGGCCAACGTCCTGACTTTC
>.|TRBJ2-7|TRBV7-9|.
CASKSVEGFYEQYF
TGTGCCAGCAAAAGTGTAGAGGGGTTCTACGAGCAGTACTTC
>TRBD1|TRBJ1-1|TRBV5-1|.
CASSLGTGANTEAFF
TGCGCCAGCAGCTTGGGTACAGGGGCGAACACTGAAGCTTTCTTT
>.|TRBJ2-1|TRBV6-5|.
CASSHLPDTYNEQFF
TGTGCCAGCAGTCACCTTCCCGATACCTACAATGAGCAGTTCTTC
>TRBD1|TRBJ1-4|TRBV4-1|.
CASSLLTGEGEKLFF
TGCGCCAGCAGCCTCCTGACAGGGGAGGGGGAAAAACTGTTTTTT
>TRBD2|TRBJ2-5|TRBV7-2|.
CASNLIAGVKETQYF
TGTGCCAGCAACTTGATAGCGGGGGTCAAAGAGACCCAGTACTTC
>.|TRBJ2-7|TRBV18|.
CASSPGSRTTYEQYF
TGTGCCAGCTCACCGGGTTCCAGGACAACCTACGAGCAGTACTTC
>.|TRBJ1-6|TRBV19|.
CASSLGRQVGSSYNSPLHF
TGTGCCAGTAGTCTAGGGAGACAGGTTGGGTCGTCCTATAATTCACCCCTCCACTTT
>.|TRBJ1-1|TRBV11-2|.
CASSLARGPNTEAFF
TGTGCCAGCAGCTTAGCACGGGGGCCGAACACTGAAGCTTTCTTT
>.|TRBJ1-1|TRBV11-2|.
CASSLYQGGTEAFF
TGTGCCAGCAGCTTATATCAGGGAGGGACTGAAGCTTTCTTT
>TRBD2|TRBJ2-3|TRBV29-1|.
CSVEFRGGTDTQYF
TGCAGCGTTGAATTCCGGGGGGGCACAGATACGCAGTATTTT
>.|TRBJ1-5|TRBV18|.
CASSPSSDQPQHF
TGTGCCAGCTCACCGAGTAGCGATCAGCCCCAGCATTTT
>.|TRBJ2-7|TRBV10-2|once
CASSAGTNYAQYF
TGCGCCAGCAGTGCCGGGACCAACTACGCGCAGTACTTC
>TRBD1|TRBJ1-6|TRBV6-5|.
CASKDRGSYNSPLHF
TGTGCCAGCAAAGACAGGGGCTCCTATAATTCACCCCTCCACTTT
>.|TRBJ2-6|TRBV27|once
CASSLEPGANVLTF
TGTGCCAGCAGTTTAGAACCTGGGGCCAACGTCCTGACTTTC
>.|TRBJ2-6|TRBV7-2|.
CASSLGQLSGANVLTF
TGTGCCAGCAGCTTGGGGCAACTCTCTGGGGCCAACGTCCTGACTTTC
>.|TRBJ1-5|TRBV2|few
CASSLGLNQPQHF
TGTGCCAGCAGTCTGGGACTCAATCAGCCCCAGCATTTT